The 28 T cell receptor beta chains reported below all come from one sample, sequenced in a study of blood T cell repertoires in COVID-19. Using immunoSEQ multiplex PCR, the repertoire was profiled, and TCRdb retains in-frame clones only, with some absent. The table includes 75,000 to 90,000 clones, roughly 88% detected once. Specimen: peripheral blood. These receptors all stem from a young man with COVID-19, enrolled during active disease.

This chain uses TRBV28 with TRBJ1-2, with D possibly being TRBD1 (5 bases). The germline V gene encodes CDR1 MDHEN and CDR2 SYDVKM. The V and J ends lost 4 bases and 4 bases respectively, with 13 bases between them. The CDR3 has 14 amino acids. Written as DNA, the CDR3 is TGTGCCAGCAGTTCCCCGGGGGAGGGCTATGGCTACACCTTC. This codes for CASSSPGEGYGYTF.

The table lists this clone with a count of one. This chain connects TRBV15 to TRBJ2-1; 9 bases fit TRBD2. With 1 base clipped from V and 8 bases from J, the junction kept 9 bases outside the gene matches. The CDR3 has 16 residues. Germline CDR1 reads LNHNV; CDR2 reads YYDKDF (reference sequence). The CDR3 loop is CATSRVSSGNIHEQFF. Here the CDR3 DNA reads TGTGCCACCAGCAGAGTATCTAGCGGGAACATCCATGAGCAGTTCTTC.

The chain is built from TRBV6-5 and TRBJ1-3, with D possibly being TRBD1 (6 bases). Trimming left V 6 bases short and J 7 bases short, with 13 bases between. The V gene's germline CDR1 is MNHEY and CDR2 SVGAGI. This CDR3 has 13 amino acids. DNA of the CDR3: TGTGCCAGCAGATCGCAGGGGCGCAACACCATATATTTT. It encodes CASRSQGRNTIYF.

This chain links TRBV6-6 with TRBJ1-1; TRBD1 agrees at 9 bases. The CDR3 is 16 amino acids. V lost 2 bases to trimming and J lost 0 bases; unmatched junction nucleotides: 4. Germline CDR1 is MNHNY and CDR2 is SVGAGI (reference sequence). The CDR3, as DNA: TGTGCCAGCAGTTACGGACAGGGGCGCCTGAACACTGAAGCTTTCTTT. This sequence encodes CASSYGQGRLNTEAFF.

The chain employs TRBV7-8 and TRBJ2-7; a weak D match, TRBD2 (6 bases). CDR1 is SGHVS and CDR2 is FQNEAQ in the germline V gene. This CDR3 spans 14 amino acids. V lost 0 bases, J lost 3 bases, and 9 bases lay in between. The CDR3 sequence: CASSLAFSGYEQYF. The DNA for the CDR3 is TGTGCCAGCAGCTTAGCGTTTAGCGGCTACGAGCAGTACTTC.

CDR3 coding DNA: TGCGCCAGCAGCCAAGGTCTGGGGGGTTCCTACGAGCAGTACTTC. Its protein is CASSQGLGGSYEQYF. The V and J genes are TRBV4-3 and TRBJ2-7; D is possibly TRBD2 (6 bases). Germline CDR1 is LGHNA and CDR2 is YSLEER. There are 15 residues in the CDR3. Trimming took 1 base from V and 1 from J, leaving 11 bases between them.

The rearrangement uses TRBV5-6 and TRBJ2-1; TRBD2 matches 11 bases. This CDR3 contains 18 residues. V was clipped by 3 bases and J by 7 bases; unmatched bases: 15. Germline V gene sequence: CDR1 SGHDT, CDR2 YYEEEE. The DNA for the CDR3 is TGTGCCAGCAGCTCCTTCGTTTACGCACTAGCGGGAGTAAATGAGCAGTTCTTC. It specifies CASSSFVYALAGVNEQFF.

J is TRBJ1-5 and V is TRBV19, with TRBD1 matching 9 bases. This CDR3 has 15 amino acids. Germline trimming cut 3 bases from V and 7 bases from J; bases unmatched to any gene: 7. Germline CDR1 and CDR2: LNHDA and SQIVND (reference sequence). The CDR3 sequence is CASSINGQGWQPQHF. CDR3 in DNA: TGTGCCAGTAGTATCAATGGACAGGGGTGGCAGCCCCAGCATTTT.

CDR3 DNA sequence: TGTGCCAGCAGTCAATTACAGGTTCTAAAGGGCTACACCTTC. It codes for CASSQLQVLKGYTF. The chain combines TRBV6-6 with TRBJ1-2; D might be TRBD1 (5 bases). The germline gives CDR1 MNHNY, CDR2 SVGAGI (reference sequence). The CDR3 length is 14 residues. V lost 5 bases and J 8 bases, leaving 18 bases between the germline ends.

About this clone: A read error may produce the germline difference seen at one junction end. V usage is TRBV11-2 and J usage is TRBJ1-4; D remains ambiguous. The CDR3 sequence is 11 residues long. Germline values: CDR1 SGHAT, CDR2 FQNNGV. CDR3: CASSRGEKLLF. CDR3 coding DNA: TGTGCCAGCAGCCGCGGGGAAAAACTGCTTTTT.

The chain carries TRBV7-9 and TRBJ2-7; the D gene is possibly TRBD1 (5 bases). Trimming took off 5 bases at V and 2 bases at J, with 10 bases between the two ends. Germline V gives CDR1 SEHNR, CDR2 FQNEAQ (reference sequence). CDR3 length equals 13 residues. This CDR3 is CASSNTGAYEQYF. CDR3 bases: TGTGCCAGCAGCAATACAGGTGCCTACGAGCAGTACTTC.

This chain connects TRBV19 to TRBJ2-7, with TRBD2 identical over 10 bases. This CDR3 contains 15 residues. Germline loops: CDR1 LNHDA, CDR2 SQIVND (reference sequence). V was pared by 5 bases and J by 2 bases, with 6 bases of the junction left unmatched. CDR3 DNA sequence: TGTGCCAGTAGTCTCCGACTAGCGGGTACCTACGAGCAGTACTTC. Translating gives CASSLRLAGTYEQYF.

The chain employs TRBV4-3 and TRBJ2-7; tentatively, D is TRBD1 (5 bases). V was pared by 2 bases and J by 7 bases, with 18 bases between. This CDR3 is 15 amino acids long. Germline assignment: CDR1 LGHNA and CDR2 YSLEER. The CDR3 nucleotides read TGCGCCAGCAGCCAACTACCCTCAGGGTTCGGTGAGCAGTACTTC. Its protein product is CASSQLPSGFGEQYF.

This clone showed up just once. The V and J genes are TRBV4-1 and TRBJ1-2; the D gene is possibly TRBD1 (6 bases). Germline lookup yields CDR1 MGHRA and CDR2 YSYEKL. Trimming pared 4 bases from V and 4 bases from J, leaving 22 bases between. CDR3 size: 17 residues. The CDR3 DNA sequence: TGCGCCAGCAGCCGGAGCGGTACAGGGCTAATGGGCTATGGCTACACCTTC. This sequence encodes CASSRSGTGLMGYGYTF.

The table lists this clone with a count of one. V and J are TRBV7-9 and TRBJ2-1, with unresolved D. The ends were cut back, 8 bases at V and 3 bases at J, with 11 bases in the middle. Germline V gene sequence: CDR1 SEHNR, CDR2 FQNEAQ (reference sequence). The CDR3 is made up of 13 amino acids. CDR3 sequence (DNA): TGTGCCAGCCTTCAGAGAGGCTACAATGAGCAGTTCTTC. This translates into CASLQRGYNEQFF. The full variable domain, with the rest looked up from reference TRBV7-9 and TRBJ2-1, is DTGVSQNPRHKITKRGQNVTFRCDPISEHNRLYWYRQTLGQGPEFLTYFQNEAQLEKSRLLSDRFSAERPKGSFSTLEIQRTEQGDSAMYLCASLQRGYNEQFFGPGTRLTVL.

The chain is built from TRBV10-1 and TRBJ2-7; maybe TRBD2 (5 bases). Germline CDR1 WNHNN, CDR2 SYGVQD (reference sequence). The CDR3 is made up of 13 amino acids. V lost 0 bases and J 5 bases, leaving 8 bases between the germline ends. CDR3: CASSESIGDEQYF. CDR3 DNA sequence: TGCGCCAGCAGTGAGTCGATCGGGGACGAGCAGTACTTC.

This chain connects TRBV15 to TRBJ2-7, with TRBD2 identical over 8 bases. CDR3 size: 14 residues. J was trimmed by 1 base and V by 5 bases; bases with no gene match: 4. Germline assignment: CDR1 LNHNV and CDR2 YYDKDF (reference sequence). This chain's CDR3 is CATSPRGGSYEQYF. The DNA of the CDR3 is TGTGCCACCAGCCCCCGGGGGGGGTCCTACGAGCAGTACTTC. The full variable domain, in which reference TRBV15 and TRBJ2-7 provide the parts outside the CDR3, is DAMVIQNPRYQVTQFGKPVTLSCSQTLNHNVMYWYQQKSSQAPKLLFHYYDKDFNNEADTPDNFQSRRPNTSFCFLDIRSPGLGDTAMYLCATSPRGGSYEQYFGPGTRLTVT.

The rearrangement joins TRBV3-1 (or the pseudogene TRBV3-2) to TRBJ2-5; 15 bases map to TRBD2. Germline assignment: CDR1 LGHDT and CDR2 YNNKEL (reference sequence). With 0 bases clipped from V and 5 bases from J, the junction kept 7 bases outside the gene matches. CDR3 length: 18 amino acids. DNA of the CDR3: TGTGCCAGCAGCCAAGACGGACTAGCGGGAGGGGGAACGGAGACCCAGTACTTC. Translated: CASSQDGLAGGGTETQYF.

The rearrangement joins TRBV11-3 to TRBJ2-7; TRBD1 matches 7 bases. The junction had 9 bases not matched to a gene; V was cut back by 5 bases and J by 2 bases. CDR3 length equals 15 residues. Germline CDR1 and CDR2: SGHNT and YENEEA. CDR3 region: CASSTWTGTAYEQYF. In nucleotides, the CDR3 is TGTGCCAGCAGCACCTGGACAGGTACCGCCTACGAGCAGTACTTC.

This chain links TRBV9 with TRBJ2-7; possible D gene TRBD2, 5 bases. V lost 4 bases, J lost 3 bases, and 14 bases lay in between. The CDR3 loop spans 14 amino acids. Germline values: CDR1 SGDLS, CDR2 YYNGEE. DNA for the CDR3: TGTGCCAGCAGCCCACCGGACGGGGTCTACGAGCAGTACTTC. Amino acid sequence: CASSPPDGVYEQYF.

The gene calls are TRBV7-8 and TRBJ2-1, with TRBD1 identical over 9 bases. J lost 16 bases, V lost 1 base, and 2 bases had no gene match. This CDR3 contains 11 residues. Germline V gives CDR1 SGHVS, CDR2 FQNEAQ. The chain's CDR3 is CASSLGGQGFF. CDR3 nucleotide sequence: TGTGCCAGCAGCTTAGGGGGACAGGGCTTCTTC.

The rearrangement uses TRBV19 and TRBJ1-1; possible D gene TRBD1, 6 bases. Germline CDR1 LNHDA, CDR2 SQIVND (reference sequence). The V and J ends lost 3 bases and 6 bases respectively, with 14 bases between them. The CDR3 is 14 residues long. Here the CDR3 reads CASSISATGSEAFF. The CDR3 DNA reads as TGTGCCAGTAGTATTTCCGCTACAGGGTCTGAAGCTTTCTTT.

The chain has TRBV19 and TRBJ2-1; a possible D gene is TRBD2 (7 bases). The CDR3 sequence is 16 residues long. Germline V lookup: CDR1 LNHDA, CDR2 SQIVND (reference sequence). V lost 1 base and J lost 5, with 15 bases in between. CDR3 sequence: CASSIGWGGTDNEQFF. Here the CDR3 DNA reads TGTGCCAGTAGTATAGGATGGGGGGGCACTGACAATGAGCAGTTCTTC.

Concerning this clone: The sample carries other DNA sequences with the same CDR3. The J gene is TRBJ2-7, the V gene TRBV3-1 (or the pseudogene TRBV3-2); D remains unclear. CDR1 and CDR2 from the germline V gene are LGHDT and YNNKEL (reference sequence). The CDR3 is 14 amino acids. The germline V and J ends were trimmed by 1 base and 0 bases, with 7 bases remaining between them. CDR3 bases: TGTGCCAGCAGCCAAGCTAGGAGCTCCTACGAGCAGTACTTC. Encoded protein: CASSQARSSYEQYF.

The V call is TRBV7-9, the J call TRBJ1-2; D is possibly TRBD1 (6 bases). The CDR3 is made up of 13 amino acids. The V end lost 0 bases, the J end lost 8 bases, and 10 bases lay between the germline ends. Per germline, CDR1 SEHNR and CDR2 FQNEAQ (reference sequence). CDR3 DNA: TGTGCCAGCAGCTTAGCGGGGGCGCAGGGCTACACCTTC. It yields the protein CASSLAGAQGYTF. Full variable domain (remainder filled in from reference TRBV7-9 and TRBJ1-2): DTGVSQNPRHKITKRGQNVTFRCDPISEHNRLYWYRQTLGQGPEFLTYFQNEAQLEKSRLLSDRFSAERPKGSFSTLEIQRTEQGDSAMYLCASSLAGAQGYTFGSGTRLTVV.

This clone has a handful of counts. V gene TRBV6-5 combines with J gene TRBJ1-2; D is unclear. V lost 8 bases to trimming and J lost 7 bases, with 17 bases between them. CDR3 length: 13 amino acids. Looked up from germline, CDR1 is MNHEY and CDR2 is SVGAGI. DNA for the CDR3: TGTGCCAGCCTTGCGGGTTCCGAGAGTGGCTACACCTTC. Translation gives CASLAGSESGYTF.

The chain recombines TRBV7-8 with TRBJ2-1, with D possibly TRBD2 on 6 matching bases. The ends were cut back, 5 bases at V and 4 bases at J, with 12 bases in the middle. Per the germline V gene, CDR1 is SGHVS and CDR2 is FQNEAQ. The CDR3 length is 14 residues. The CDR3 sequence: CASSNQGLYNEQFF. The CDR3 DNA is TGTGCCAGCAGCAACCAGGGACTTTACAATGAGCAGTTCTTC.

The chain couples TRBV2 to TRBJ2-3; 8 bases map to TRBD2. The CDR3 covers 15 residues. The ends lost 5 bases at V and 2 bases at J; junction bases unmatched: 6. Germline V gene data show CDR1 as SNHLY and CDR2 as FYNNEI. CDR3 sequence reads: CASSPGTRFTDTQYF. Written as DNA, the CDR3 is TGTGCCAGCAGTCCCGGGACTAGGTTCACAGATACGCAGTATTTT.